The 20 T cell receptor beta chains given below trace back to one sample, sequenced in a study of vaccination effects on CD4 cells after COVID-19. These receptors are not linked to any known antigen. Sequencing was performed with immunoSEQ multiplex PCR; in TCRdb, only in-frame clones are kept and a portion is missing. Among approximately 47,000 clones listed, more than 75% were seen once. CD4+ T cell isolation took place after 10 days of culture. This sample comprised CD4+ T cells from PBMCs cultured without peptide, obtained before COVID-19 vaccination. These receptors all stem from a human donor who had a prior SARS-CoV-2 infection.

This chain links TRBV2 with TRBJ1-1; TRBD1 agrees at 10 bases. The CDR3 consists of 13 residues. The V gene end was trimmed by 2 bases and the J gene end by 11 bases; junction bases not matched to a gene: 5. CDR1 and CDR2 (germline): SNHLY, FYNNEI. This CDR3 reads CASSEFGTGVAFF. CDR3 coding DNA: TGTGCCAGCAGTGAATTTGGGACAGGGGTGGCTTTCTTT.

This clone was picked up a small number of times. The J gene is TRBJ2-2, the V gene TRBV2, with TRBD1 identical over 8 bases. The ends lost 8 bases at V and 2 bases at J; junction bases unmatched: 4. CDR1 is SNHLY and CDR2 is FYNNEI in the germline V gene. CDR3 length: 14 residues. The chain's CDR3 is CASVDRANTGELFF. The CDR3 nucleotides are TGTGCCAGCGTGGACAGGGCCAACACCGGGGAGCTGTTTTTT. Full variable domain (missing parts from reference TRBV2 and TRBJ2-2): EPEVTQTPSHQVTQMGQEVILRCVPISNHLYFYWYRQILGQKVEFLVSFYNNEISEKSEIFDDQFSVERPDGSNFTLKIRSTKLEDSAMYFCASVDRANTGELFFGEGSRLTVL.

This rearrangement joins TRBV7-8 to TRBJ2-1, with 15 bases matching TRBD2. The ends lost 4 bases at V and 7 bases at J; junction bases unmatched: 5. Germline loops: CDR1 SGHVS, CDR2 FQNEAQ. This CDR3 comprises 16 residues. The CDR3 DNA sequence: TGTGCCAGCAGCTCCCGCGGACTAGCGGGAGGGAATGAGCAGTTCTTC. It specifies CASSSRGLAGGNEQFF.

This clone came up once. The rearrangement links TRBV12-3 or TRBV12-4 to TRBJ1-1; no clear D gene. V gave up 2 bases and J gave up 4 bases, with 8 bases separating them. This CDR3 has 13 residues. The CDR3 spells CASSLREGTEAFF. As DNA, the CDR3 is TGTGCCAGCAGTTTAAGGGAAGGCACTGAAGCTTTCTTT.

The chain combines TRBV7-8 with TRBJ2-1; 8 bases are shared with TRBD2. Germline lookup yields CDR1 SGHVS and CDR2 FQNEAQ. The ends lost 5 bases at V and 9 bases at J; junction bases unmatched: 9. The CDR3 loop spans 14 amino acids. The CDR3 nucleotides read TGTGCCAGCAGCCCGGGACTAGGTTATTCTGAGCAGTTCTTC. Protein sequence: CASSPGLGYSEQFF.

DNA of the CDR3: TGTGCCAGCAGCTTAGATTTGTGGGGCCTTGGCTATGGCTACACCTTC. This translates into CASSLDLWGLGYGYTF. This chain links TRBV7-9 with TRBJ1-2; TRBD1 might be the D (5 bases). Germline V lookup: CDR1 SEHNR, CDR2 FQNEAQ (reference sequence). V was cut by 1 base and J by 4 bases, with 16 bases left in between. The CDR3 has 16 amino acids.

The gene calls are TRBV7-2 and TRBJ2-7, with 7 bases that match TRBD1. The CDR3 is 17 residues long. With V trimmed by 0 bases and J by 2 bases, 10 bases remained unmatched. Per germline, CDR1 SGHTA and CDR2 FQGNSA. CDR3 sequence: CASSLATTGVTTYEQYF. CDR3 DNA: TGTGCCAGCAGCTTAGCGACTACAGGGGTAACGACCTACGAGCAGTACTTC.

V is TRBV7-3 and J is TRBJ2-1; D may be TRBD1 (7 bases). V was trimmed by 2 bases and J by 7 bases, leaving 9 bases between them. This CDR3 spans 13 amino acids. Germline V CDR1 and CDR2: SGHTA, FQGTGA. In nucleotides, the CDR3 is TGTGCCAGCAGCTTAGCGGGACAGAATGAGCAGTTCTTC. It codes for CASSLAGQNEQFF.

The chain has TRBV5-1 and TRBJ2-1; TRBD2 matches at 7 bases. The CDR3 contains 15 residues. Per the germline V gene, CDR1 is SGHRS and CDR2 is YFSETQ. V was clipped by 4 bases and J by 1 base; unmatched bases: 5. CDR3 sequence reads: CASSEDSGSYNEQFF. The CDR3 DNA reads TGCGCCAGCAGCGAAGATAGCGGGTCCTACAATGAGCAGTTCTTC.

This chain links TRBV24-1 with TRBJ1-5; TRBD1 is a possible D gene (5 bases). Per the germline V gene, CDR1 is KGHDR and CDR2 is SFDVKD. The length of the CDR3 is 15 residues. V lost 12 bases and J 0 bases, leaving 17 bases between the germline ends. In DNA, the CDR3 is TGTGCCTCCCCACCGGGACTGACTAGCAATCAGCCCCAGCATTTT. It specifies CASPPGLTSNQPQHF.

V usage is TRBV19 and J usage is TRBJ2-7; a weak D match, TRBD1 (6 bases). The CDR3 has 15 residues. The V gene's germline CDR1 is LNHDA and CDR2 SQIVND (reference sequence). Trimming stripped 1 base from V and 2 bases from J, with 12 bases between. The CDR3 loop reads CASSIGAGQTYEQYF. CDR3 DNA sequence: TGTGCCAGTAGTATAGGCGCAGGACAGACCTACGAGCAGTACTTC.

The rearrangement joins TRBV7-3 to TRBJ2-1; D might be TRBD2 (7 bases). Trimming removed 5 bases at V and 8 bases at J, with 22 bases between. CDR3 length equals 16 residues. The V gene's germline CDR1 is SGHTA and CDR2 FQGTGA. CDR3 residues: CASSALEGGARYEQFF. CDR3 nucleotide sequence: TGTGCCAGCAGCGCGTTGGAGGGGGGGGCTCGGTATGAGCAGTTCTTC.

This chain joins TRBV10-3 and TRBJ2-7, with D tentatively TRBD2 (6 bases). CDR3 length equals 15 residues. Trimming removed 8 bases at V and 0 bases at J, with 17 bases between. Germline V gene sequence: CDR1 ENHRY, CDR2 SYGVKD. CDR3 coding DNA: TGTGCCATCCGGGCGGGAACTATGAGCTCCTACGAGCAGTACTTC. Residues: CAIRAGTMSSYEQYF.

The chain carries TRBV30 and TRBJ2-5, with 7 bases identical to TRBD2. The CDR3 is 14 residues long. V shed 4 bases, J shed 5 bases, and the junction held 10 bases outside the gene matches. Germline CDR1 is GTSNPN and CDR2 is SVGIG (reference sequence). The DNA for the CDR3 is TGTGCCTGGATGAGGGTGGCGGGGGTGGAGACCCAGTACTTC. Translating gives CAWMRVAGVETQYF.

The chain is built from TRBV2 and TRBJ2-4; D perhaps matches TRBD2 (5 bases). CDR1 SNHLY and CDR2 FYNNEI come from the germline V gene. The CDR3 runs 16 residues. Trimming stripped 4 bases from V and 5 bases from J, with 18 bases between. This chain's CDR3 is CASSARTVSSQNIQYF. CDR3 nucleotide sequence: TGTGCCAGCAGTGCCCGGACTGTCTCGAGCCAAAACATTCAGTACTTC.

The V call is TRBV7-9, the J call TRBJ2-3, with 7 bases fitting TRBD2. This CDR3 is 16 amino acids long. Germline assignment: CDR1 SEHNR and CDR2 FQNEAQ (reference sequence). J lost 2 bases, V lost 0 bases, and 5 bases had no gene match. The CDR3 is CASSLASGPPTDTQYF. The DNA of the CDR3 is TGTGCCAGCAGCTTAGCTAGCGGGCCCCCCACAGATACGCAGTATTTT.

The rearrangement joins TRBV11-2 to TRBJ2-5; D ambiguous. V lost 2 bases and J lost 2, with 6 bases in between. Per the germline V gene, CDR1 is SGHAT and CDR2 is FQNNGV. The CDR3 extends over 13 amino acids. This CDR3 is CASSLNWQETQYF. The CDR3 DNA reads as TGTGCCAGCAGCTTAAATTGGCAAGAGACCCAGTACTTC.

The V and J genes are TRBV24-1 and TRBJ2-6; 8 positions agree with TRBD1. V lost 3 bases, J lost 4 bases, and 7 bases stayed unmatched. The CDR3 loop spans 17 amino acids. Per the germline V gene, CDR1 is KGHDR and CDR2 is SFDVKD. The CDR3 nucleotides are TGTGCCACCAGTGATGGGCAGGGGGCGTCAGGGGCCAACGTCCTGACTTTC. The encoded protein is CATSDGQGASGANVLTF.

The chain employs TRBV20-1 and TRBJ2-5; D unresolved. The CDR3 loop spans 11 amino acids. Germline assignment: CDR1 DFQATT and CDR2 SNEGSKA (reference sequence). V shed 2 bases and J shed 5 bases, with 6 bases lying between them. CDR3 loop: CSARIGETQYF. CDR3 in DNA: TGCAGTGCTAGAATAGGGGAGACCCAGTACTTC.

This chain links TRBV5-1 with TRBJ1-1, with D possibly matching TRBD1 (6 bases). V lost 4 bases, J lost 0 bases, and 10 bases lay in between. Germline V gene lookup returns CDR1 SGHRS and CDR2 YFSETQ. This CDR3 region has 14 residues. CDR3 DNA sequence: TGCGCCAGCAGCAGTCAGGGGATGAACACTGAAGCTTTCTTT. It specifies CASSSQGMNTEAFF.